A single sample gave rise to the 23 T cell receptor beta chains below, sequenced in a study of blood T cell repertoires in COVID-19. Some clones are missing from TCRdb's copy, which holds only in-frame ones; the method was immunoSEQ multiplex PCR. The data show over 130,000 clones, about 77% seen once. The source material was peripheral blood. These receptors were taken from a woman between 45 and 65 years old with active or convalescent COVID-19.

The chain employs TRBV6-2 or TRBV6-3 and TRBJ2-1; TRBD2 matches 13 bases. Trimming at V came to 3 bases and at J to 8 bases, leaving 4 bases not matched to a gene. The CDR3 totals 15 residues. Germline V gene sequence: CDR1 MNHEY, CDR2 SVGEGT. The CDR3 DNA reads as TGTGCCAGCAGTTATGGTACTAGCGGGAGGGATGAGCAGTTCTTC. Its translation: CASSYGTSGRDEQFF.

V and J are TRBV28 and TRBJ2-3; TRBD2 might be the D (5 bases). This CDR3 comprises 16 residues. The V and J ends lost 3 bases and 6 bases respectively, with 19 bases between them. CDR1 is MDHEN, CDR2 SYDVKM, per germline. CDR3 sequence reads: CASSFNSASRGDTQYF. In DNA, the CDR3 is TGTGCCAGCAGTTTTAATTCGGCCTCACGCGGGGATACGCAGTATTTT.

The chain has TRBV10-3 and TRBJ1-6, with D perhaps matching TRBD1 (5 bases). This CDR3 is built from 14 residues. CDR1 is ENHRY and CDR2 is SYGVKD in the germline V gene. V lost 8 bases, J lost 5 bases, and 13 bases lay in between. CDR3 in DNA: TGTGCCATCCACGCGGGGGTCGATAATTCACCCCTCCACTTT. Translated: CAIHAGVDNSPLHF.

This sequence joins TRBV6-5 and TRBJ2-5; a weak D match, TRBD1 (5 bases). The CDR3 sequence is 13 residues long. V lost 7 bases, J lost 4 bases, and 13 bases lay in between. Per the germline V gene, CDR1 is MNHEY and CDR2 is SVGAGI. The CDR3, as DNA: TGTGCCAGCAATACCCGGCAGGGAGAGACCCAGTACTTC. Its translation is CASNTRQGETQYF.

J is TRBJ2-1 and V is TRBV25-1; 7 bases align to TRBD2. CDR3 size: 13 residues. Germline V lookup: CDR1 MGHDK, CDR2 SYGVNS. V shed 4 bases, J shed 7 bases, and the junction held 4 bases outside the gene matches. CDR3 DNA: TGTGCCAGCAGTGGCCCGGGGGGAAATGAGCAGTTCTTC. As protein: CASSGPGGNEQFF.

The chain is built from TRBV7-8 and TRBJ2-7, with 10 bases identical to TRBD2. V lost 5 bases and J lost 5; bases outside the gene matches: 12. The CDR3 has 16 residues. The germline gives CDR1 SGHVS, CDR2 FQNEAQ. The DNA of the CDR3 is TGTGCCAGCAGCCCGCTTTCTAGCGGGAGCGCGAACGAGCAGTACTTC. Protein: CASSPLSSGSANEQYF. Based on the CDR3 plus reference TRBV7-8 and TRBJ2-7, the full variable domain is GAGVSQSPRYKVAKRGQDVALRCDPISGHVSLFWYQQALGQGPEFLTYFQNEAQLDKSGLPSDRFFAERPEGSVSTLKIQRTQQEDSAVYLCASSPLSSGSANEQYFGPGTRLTVT.

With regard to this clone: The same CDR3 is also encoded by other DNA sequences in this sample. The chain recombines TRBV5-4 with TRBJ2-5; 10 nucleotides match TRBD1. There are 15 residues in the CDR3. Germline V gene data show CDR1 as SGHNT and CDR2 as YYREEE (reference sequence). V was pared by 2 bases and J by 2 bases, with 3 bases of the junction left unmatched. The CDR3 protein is CASSFDRGLQETQYF. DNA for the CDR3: TGTGCCAGCAGCTTCGACAGGGGGCTTCAAGAGACCCAGTACTTC.

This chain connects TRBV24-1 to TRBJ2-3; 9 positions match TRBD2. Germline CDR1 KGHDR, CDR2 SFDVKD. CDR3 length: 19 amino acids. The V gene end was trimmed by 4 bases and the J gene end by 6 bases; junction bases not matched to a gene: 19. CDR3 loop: CATSDVHRRVAGDDDTQYF. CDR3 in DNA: TGTGCCACCAGTGACGTCCACCGTAGGGTAGCGGGAGATGACGATACGCAGTATTTT.

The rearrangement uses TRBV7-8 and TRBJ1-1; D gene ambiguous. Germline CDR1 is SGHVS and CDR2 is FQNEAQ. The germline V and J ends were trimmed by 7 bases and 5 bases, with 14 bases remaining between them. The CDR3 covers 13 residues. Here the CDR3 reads CASNLGVGTEAFF. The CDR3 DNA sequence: TGTGCCAGCAACCTCGGGGTGGGAACTGAAGCTTTCTTT.

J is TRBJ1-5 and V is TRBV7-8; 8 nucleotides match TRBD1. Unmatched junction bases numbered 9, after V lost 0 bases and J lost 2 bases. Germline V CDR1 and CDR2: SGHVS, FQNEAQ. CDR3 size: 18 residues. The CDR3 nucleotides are TGTGCCAGCAGCTTAGCGTTCGCAGGGGGCCTGGGCAATCAGCCCCAGCATTTT. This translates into CASSLAFAGGLGNQPQHF. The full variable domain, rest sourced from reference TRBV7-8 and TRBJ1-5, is GAGVSQSPRYKVAKRGQDVALRCDPISGHVSLFWYQQALGQGPEFLTYFQNEAQLDKSGLPSDRFFAERPEGSVSTLKIQRTQQEDSAVYLCASSLAFAGGLGNQPQHFGDGTRLSIL.

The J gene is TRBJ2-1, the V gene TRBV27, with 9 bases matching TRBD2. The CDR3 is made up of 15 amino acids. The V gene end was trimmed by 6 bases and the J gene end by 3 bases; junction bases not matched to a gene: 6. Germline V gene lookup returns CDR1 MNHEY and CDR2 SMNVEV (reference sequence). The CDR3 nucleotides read TGTGCCAGCAGCGTAGCGGGGGCGGGCTACAATGAGCAGTTCTTC. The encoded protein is CASSVAGAGYNEQFF.

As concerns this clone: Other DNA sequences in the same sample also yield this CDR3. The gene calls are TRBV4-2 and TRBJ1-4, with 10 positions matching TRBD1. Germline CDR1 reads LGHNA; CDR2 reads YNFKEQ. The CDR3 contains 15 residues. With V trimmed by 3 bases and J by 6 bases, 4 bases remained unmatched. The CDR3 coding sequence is TGTGCCAGCAGCCAGGGTGGGACAGGGGATGAAAAACTGTTTTTT. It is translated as CASSQGGTGDEKLFF.

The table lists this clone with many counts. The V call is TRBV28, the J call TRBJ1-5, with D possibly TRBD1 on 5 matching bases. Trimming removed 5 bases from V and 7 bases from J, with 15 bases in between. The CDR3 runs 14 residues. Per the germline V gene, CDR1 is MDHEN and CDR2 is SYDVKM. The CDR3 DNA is TGTGCCAGCAGTCGAGCGGGAGGGGTCCAGCCCCAGCATTTT. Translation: CASSRAGGVQPQHF.

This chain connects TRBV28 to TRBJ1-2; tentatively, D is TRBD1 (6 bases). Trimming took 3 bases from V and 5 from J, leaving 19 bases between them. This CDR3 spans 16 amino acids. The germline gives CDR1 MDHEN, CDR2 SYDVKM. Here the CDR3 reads CASSFPGAYQEYGYTF. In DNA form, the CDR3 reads TGTGCCAGCAGTTTCCCAGGGGCCTACCAAGAGTATGGCTACACCTTC.

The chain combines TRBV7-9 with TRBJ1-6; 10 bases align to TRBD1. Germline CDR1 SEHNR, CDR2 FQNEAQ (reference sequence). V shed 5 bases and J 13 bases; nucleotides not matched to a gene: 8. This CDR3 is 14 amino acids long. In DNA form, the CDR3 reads TGTGCCAGCAGCGAAGACAGGGGGCCTCGTCCCCTCCACTTT. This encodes CASSEDRGPRPLHF.

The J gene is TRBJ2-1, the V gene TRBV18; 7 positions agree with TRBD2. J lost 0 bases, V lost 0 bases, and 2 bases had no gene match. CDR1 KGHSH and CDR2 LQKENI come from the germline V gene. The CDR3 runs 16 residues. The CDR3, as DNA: TGTGCCAGCTCACCACCGGGGGGGACCTCCTACAATGAGCAGTTCTTC. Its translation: CASSPPGGTSYNEQFF.

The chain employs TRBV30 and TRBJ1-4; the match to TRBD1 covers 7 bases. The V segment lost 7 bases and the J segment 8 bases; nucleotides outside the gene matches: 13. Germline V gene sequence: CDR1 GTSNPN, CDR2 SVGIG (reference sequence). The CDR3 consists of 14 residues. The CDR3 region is CALSLTGAREKLFF. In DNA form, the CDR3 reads TGTGCCTTATCGTTAACAGGGGCGAGGGAAAAACTGTTTTTT. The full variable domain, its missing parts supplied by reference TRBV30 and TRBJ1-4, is SQTIHQWPATLVQPVGSPLSLECTVEGTSNPNLYWYRQAAGRGLQLLFYSVGIGQISSEVPQNLSASRPQDRQFILSSKKLLLSDSGFYLCALSLTGAREKLFFGSGTQLSVL.

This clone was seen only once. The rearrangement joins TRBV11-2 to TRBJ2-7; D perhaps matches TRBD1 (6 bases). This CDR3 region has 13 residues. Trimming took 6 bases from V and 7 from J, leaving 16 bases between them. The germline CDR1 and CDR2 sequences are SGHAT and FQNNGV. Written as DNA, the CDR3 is TGTGCCAGCAGTCAAGGGGGTTTGTGGGAGCAGTACTTC. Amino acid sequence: CASSQGGLWEQYF.

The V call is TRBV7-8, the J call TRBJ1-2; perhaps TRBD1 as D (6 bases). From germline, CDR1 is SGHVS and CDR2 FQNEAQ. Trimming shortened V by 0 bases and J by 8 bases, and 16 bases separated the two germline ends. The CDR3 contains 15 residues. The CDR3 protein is CASSLAKASGEGYTF. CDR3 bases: TGTGCCAGCAGCTTAGCGAAAGCATCAGGGGAAGGCTACACCTTC.

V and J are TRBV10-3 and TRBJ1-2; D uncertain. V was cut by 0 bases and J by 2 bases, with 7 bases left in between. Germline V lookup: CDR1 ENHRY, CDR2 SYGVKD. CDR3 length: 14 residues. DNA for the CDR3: TGTGCCATCAGTGAGTCTCCCGGGAACTATGGCTACACCTTC. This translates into CAISESPGNYGYTF.

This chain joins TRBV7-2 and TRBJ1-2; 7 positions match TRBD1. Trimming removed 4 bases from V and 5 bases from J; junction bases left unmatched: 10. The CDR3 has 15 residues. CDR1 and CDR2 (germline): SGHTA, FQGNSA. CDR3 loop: CASSSRGQLMYGYTF. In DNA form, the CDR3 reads TGTGCCAGCAGCTCCAGGGGACAGCTGATGTATGGCTACACCTTC.

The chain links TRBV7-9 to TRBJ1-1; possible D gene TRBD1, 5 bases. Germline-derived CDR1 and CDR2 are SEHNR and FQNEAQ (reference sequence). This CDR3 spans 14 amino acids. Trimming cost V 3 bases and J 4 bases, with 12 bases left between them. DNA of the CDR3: TGTGCCAGCAGCTTCTGGGAGGGGAGCACTGAAGCTTTCTTT. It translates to CASSFWEGSTEAFF.

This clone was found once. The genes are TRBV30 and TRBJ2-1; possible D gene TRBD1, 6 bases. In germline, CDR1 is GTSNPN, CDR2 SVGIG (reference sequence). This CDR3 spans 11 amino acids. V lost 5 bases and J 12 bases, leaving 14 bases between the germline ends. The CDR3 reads CAWREGGVQFF. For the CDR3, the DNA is TGTGCCTGGCGGGAAGGGGGTGTGCAGTTCTTC.